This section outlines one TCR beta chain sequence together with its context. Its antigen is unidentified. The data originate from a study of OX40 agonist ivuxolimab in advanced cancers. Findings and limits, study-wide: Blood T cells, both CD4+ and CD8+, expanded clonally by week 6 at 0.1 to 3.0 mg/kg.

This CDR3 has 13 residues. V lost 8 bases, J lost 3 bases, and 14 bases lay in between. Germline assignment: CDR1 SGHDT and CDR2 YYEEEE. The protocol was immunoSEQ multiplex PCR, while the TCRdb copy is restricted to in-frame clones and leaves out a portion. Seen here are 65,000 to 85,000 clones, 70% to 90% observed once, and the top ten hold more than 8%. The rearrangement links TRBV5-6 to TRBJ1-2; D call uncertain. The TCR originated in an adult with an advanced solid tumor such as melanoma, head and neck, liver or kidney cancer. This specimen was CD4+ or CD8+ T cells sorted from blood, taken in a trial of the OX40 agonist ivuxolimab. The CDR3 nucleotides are TGTGCCAGTCTCAAAGGACGATACTATGGCTACACCTTC. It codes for CASLKGRYYGYTF.